A selection of T cell receptor beta chains follows, all from one sample in a study of identical twins. TCRdb redid the calling of the 5' RACE reads with MiXCR, one entry per CDR3 protein. The sample has a few hundred thousand distinct CDR3 sequences, 6.5% to 8% seen once. This same sample was also taken into another study, of T cells expressing NK-cell markers.

Material: CD8+ T cells sorted from blood. These receptors were taken from a woman aged 18-30 years in good health. CDR3s include the opening cysteine and the closing phenylalanine or tryptophan. D genes are given only for firm matches. The size field is filled for only some rows; it gives once, few, many or a size class.

CDR3nt: TGCAGCGGCGGGACTAGCGGGAGGTCCTCGGGAGGCACAGATACGCAGTATTTT
CDR3aa: CSGGTSGRSSGGTDTQYF
d_gene: TRBD2
v_gene: TRBV29-1
j_gene: TRBJ2-3
abundance: many

CDR3nt: TGTGCCAGCAGTGAGACGGACTGGACCTACAATGAGCAGTTCTTC
CDR3aa: CASSETDWTYNEQFF
d_gene: -
v_gene: TRBV9
j_gene: TRBJ2-1
abundance: -

CDR3nt: TGCGCCAGCAGCTTGTTGGGGGGGGGCGCCCCGGGTACTGAAGCTTTCTTT
CDR3aa: CASSLLGGGAPGTEAFF
d_gene: -
v_gene: TRBV5-1
j_gene: TRBJ1-1
abundance: -

CDR3nt: TGCGCCAGCAGTGTTGCGTCTGGGGCCAACGTCCTGACTTTC
CDR3aa: CASSVASGANVLTF
d_gene: -
v_gene: TRBV10-2
j_gene: TRBJ2-6
abundance: many

CDR3nt: TGTGCCAGCAGGAGTAGCTCTGGGGCCAACGTCCTGACTTTC
CDR3aa: CASRSSSGANVLTF
d_gene: -
v_gene: TRBV27
j_gene: TRBJ2-6
abundance: -

CDR3nt: TGTGCCAGCAGCAGGACTAGCGGGAGGAATGAGCAGTTCTTC
CDR3aa: CASSRTSGRNEQFF
d_gene: TRBD2
v_gene: TRBV6-1
j_gene: TRBJ2-1
abundance: many

CDR3nt: TGTGCCAGCAGACCAGACAGGGGGTCCTACGAGCAGTACTTC
CDR3aa: CASRPDRGSYEQYF
d_gene: TRBD1
v_gene: TRBV6-1
j_gene: TRBJ2-7
abundance: few

CDR3nt: TGTGCCAGCAGTTCAGTCTTCCGGGCGGGTGAGCAGTTCTTC
CDR3aa: CASSSVFRAGEQFF
d_gene: -
v_gene: TRBV6-2/TRBV6-3
j_gene: TRBJ2-1
abundance: many

CDR3nt: TGTGCCAGCAGCTCCGGGACTAGCAACACCGGGGAGCTGTTTTTT
CDR3aa: CASSSGTSNTGELFF
d_gene: TRBD2
v_gene: TRBV5-4
j_gene: TRBJ2-2
abundance: -

CDR3nt: TGTGCCATGGGCCCCGGGGTCCTCTGGACCATATATTTT
CDR3aa: CAMGPGVLWTIYF
d_gene: -
v_gene: TRBV4-2
j_gene: TRBJ1-3
abundance: -

CDR3nt: TGCAGCGTTGAGGACAGGGTTTATGGTGGCTACACCTTC
CDR3aa: CSVEDRVYGGYTF
d_gene: TRBD1
v_gene: TRBV29-1
j_gene: TRBJ1-2
abundance: many

CDR3nt: TGTGCCAGCAGCCAGCGCAAAGGAATGGAGCACGAGCAGTACTTC
CDR3aa: CASSQRKGMEHEQYF
d_gene: -
v_gene: TRBV11-2
j_gene: TRBJ2-7
abundance: -

CDR3nt: TGTGCCAGCAGTTACTATTATAACTCTGGGGCCAACGTCCTGACTTTC
CDR3aa: CASSYYYNSGANVLTF
d_gene: -
v_gene: TRBV6-5
j_gene: TRBJ2-6
abundance: -

CDR3nt: TGTGCCAGCAGCTTTTTGGGACACCAAGCAAACTATGGCTACACCTTC
CDR3aa: CASSFLGHQANYGYTF
d_gene: -
v_gene: TRBV7-9
j_gene: TRBJ1-2
abundance: few

CDR3nt: TGTGCCAGTACCGCTGGCGTAGTTGATGAGCAGTTCTTC
CDR3aa: CASTAGVVDEQFF
d_gene: -
v_gene: TRBV19
j_gene: TRBJ2-1
abundance: -

CDR3nt: TGTGCCAGCAGCCTCCCGGGGCGGGGTGAGCAGTTCTTC
CDR3aa: CASSLPGRGEQFF
d_gene: -
v_gene: TRBV12-3/TRBV12-4
j_gene: TRBJ2-1
abundance: many

CDR3nt: TGTGCCAGCAGCCTTGGGACCGGGGACCTATACGAGCAGTACTTC
CDR3aa: CASSLGTGDLYEQYF
d_gene: -
v_gene: TRBV7-9
j_gene: TRBJ2-7
abundance: -

CDR3nt: TGTGCCAGCAGCAAGGGGGGACCAAACACTGAAGCTTTCTTT
CDR3aa: CASSKGGPNTEAFF
d_gene: -
v_gene: TRBV7-6
j_gene: TRBJ1-1
abundance: -

CDR3nt: TGTGCCAGCAGCCTGGACAGACGCGAGCAGTACTTC
CDR3aa: CASSLDRREQYF
d_gene: -
v_gene: TRBV7-9
j_gene: TRBJ2-7
abundance: few

CDR3nt: TGTGCCAGCAGCTCCCTACAGGGAGCTTTGGTAGAGCAGTTCTTC
CDR3aa: CASSSLQGALVEQFF
d_gene: -
v_gene: TRBV5-6
j_gene: TRBJ2-1
abundance: many

CDR3nt: TGTGCCAGCAGTGAAGAGGGCAGTGAAAACTATGGCTACACCTTC
CDR3aa: CASSEEGSENYGYTF
d_gene: -
v_gene: TRBV6-1
j_gene: TRBJ1-2
abundance: -

CDR3nt: TGTGCCATCAGTGAGTTTAGACAGGGATGGGAGCAGTACTTC
CDR3aa: CAISEFRQGWEQYF
d_gene: TRBD1
v_gene: TRBV10-3
j_gene: TRBJ2-7
abundance: few

CDR3nt: TGTGCCAGCAGCTGGGGACAGGGGAATGAGCAGTTCTTC
CDR3aa: CASSWGQGNEQFF
d_gene: TRBD1
v_gene: TRBV7-6
j_gene: TRBJ2-1
abundance: -

CDR3nt: TGTGCCAGCAGCAAATCCTCGAGTCACAAACAGGGAGCAGATACGCAGTATTTT
CDR3aa: CASSKSSSHKQGADTQYF
d_gene: -
v_gene: TRBV21-1
j_gene: TRBJ2-3
abundance: -

CDR3nt: TGCAGTGCCACAAACGGACTAGCGGTTAAGAGCACAGATACGCAGTATTTT
CDR3aa: CSATNGLAVKSTDTQYF
d_gene: TRBD2
v_gene: TRBV20-1
j_gene: TRBJ2-3
abundance: -

CDR3nt: TGTGCCAGCAGTTACACCTATAACACTGAAGCTTTCTTT
CDR3aa: CASSYTYNTEAFF
d_gene: -
v_gene: TRBV6-2/TRBV6-3
j_gene: TRBJ1-1
abundance: -

CDR3nt: TGCAGTGCTCAAATAGCGGGGACGGTGGATACGCAGTATTTT
CDR3aa: CSAQIAGTVDTQYF
d_gene: TRBD2
v_gene: TRBV20-1
j_gene: TRBJ2-3
abundance: few

CDR3nt: TGTGCCAGCAGCCTCCGGGGGACGAGAGCGACCGGGGAGCTGTTTTTT
CDR3aa: CASSLRGTRATGELFF
d_gene: -
v_gene: TRBV3-1
j_gene: TRBJ2-2
abundance: few

CDR3nt: TGTGCCAGTAGGAGGGACCCCGGGAGCTACAATGAGCAGTTCTTC
CDR3aa: CASRRDPGSYNEQFF
d_gene: -
v_gene: TRBV19
j_gene: TRBJ2-1
abundance: many

CDR3nt: TGTGCCAGCAGCCCTACAGGGGCGAGGGCTGGAAACACCATATATTTT
CDR3aa: CASSPTGARAGNTIYF
d_gene: TRBD1
v_gene: TRBV7-6
j_gene: TRBJ1-3
abundance: few

CDR3nt: TGTGCCAGCAGCTCGGGCCTCGACGAGCAGTACTTC
CDR3aa: CASSSGLDEQYF
d_gene: -
v_gene: TRBV7-8
j_gene: TRBJ2-7
abundance: few

CDR3nt: TGTGCCAGCAGTGAATTAAAAGGCGCGAACACTGAAGCTTTCTTT
CDR3aa: CASSELKGANTEAFF
d_gene: -
v_gene: TRBV25-1
j_gene: TRBJ1-1
abundance: few

CDR3nt: TGTGCCAGCAATGGACAGGGGGCATTTGAGCAGTACTTC
CDR3aa: CASNGQGAFEQYF
d_gene: TRBD1
v_gene: TRBV27
j_gene: TRBJ2-7
abundance: few

CDR3nt: TGTGCCAGCAGCCAAGAGCTAGCGGGAAGGTGGGAGCAGTACTTC
CDR3aa: CASSQELAGRWEQYF
d_gene: TRBD2
v_gene: TRBV3-1
j_gene: TRBJ2-7
abundance: -

CDR3nt: TGTGCCAGCAGCTTCCCGACCGGGACCTTGAACACTGAAGCTTTCTTT
CDR3aa: CASSFPTGTLNTEAFF
d_gene: -
v_gene: TRBV11-2
j_gene: TRBJ1-1
abundance: -

CDR3nt: TGTGCCAGCAGCTTGGGACAGGGGCACACTGAAGCTTTCTTT
CDR3aa: CASSLGQGHTEAFF
d_gene: TRBD1
v_gene: TRBV13
j_gene: TRBJ1-1
abundance: -

CDR3nt: TGTGCCAGCAGCCCATTCGCGCGAGACACGCCTTACACAGATACGCAGTATTTT
CDR3aa: CASSPFARDTPYTDTQYF
d_gene: -
v_gene: TRBV11-2
j_gene: TRBJ2-3
abundance: few

CDR3nt: TGCAGTGCCAGGGAGCCGAGAGTTGGTAACATTCAGTACTTC
CDR3aa: CSAREPRVGNIQYF
d_gene: -
v_gene: TRBV20-1
j_gene: TRBJ2-4
abundance: many

CDR3nt: TGTGCCAGCAGCCCACCTGTCGGGGTTGAGCAGTTCTTC
CDR3aa: CASSPPVGVEQFF
d_gene: -
v_gene: TRBV3-1
j_gene: TRBJ2-1
abundance: many

CDR3nt: TGTGCCAGTAGTATACAGGTTGGTGAAGGCTATGGCTACACCTTC
CDR3aa: CASSIQVGEGYGYTF
d_gene: -
v_gene: TRBV19
j_gene: TRBJ1-2
abundance: few

CDR3nt: TGTGCCAGCAGCTTGGAGTACGACTCAAATCAGCCCCAGCATTTT
CDR3aa: CASSLEYDSNQPQHF
d_gene: -
v_gene: TRBV11-2
j_gene: TRBJ1-5
abundance: few

CDR3nt: TGTGCCTGGAGTATAGAGGGAGTGGAGACCCAGTACTTC
CDR3aa: CAWSIEGVETQYF
d_gene: -
v_gene: TRBV30
j_gene: TRBJ2-5
abundance: few

CDR3nt: TGTGCCAGCAGCCAAACCTACCCAAACGGGGAGCTGTTTTTT
CDR3aa: CASSQTYPNGELFF
d_gene: -
v_gene: TRBV7-9
j_gene: TRBJ2-2
abundance: -

CDR3nt: TGCGCCAGCAGCTTGGCCGGGACAGGGGCGACCTTAGCCAAAAACATTCAGTACTTC
CDR3aa: CASSLAGTGATLAKNIQYF
d_gene: TRBD1
v_gene: TRBV5-1
j_gene: TRBJ2-4
abundance: -

CDR3nt: TGTGCCACCAGCAGAGATACGAGTTGGGAGACCCAGTACTTC
CDR3aa: CATSRDTSWETQYF
d_gene: -
v_gene: TRBV15
j_gene: TRBJ2-5
abundance: many

CDR3nt: TGTGCCAGCAGTCCACTAGCGGGACCTAGCACAGATACGCAGTATTTT
CDR3aa: CASSPLAGPSTDTQYF
d_gene: TRBD2
v_gene: TRBV6-1
j_gene: TRBJ2-3
abundance: many

CDR3nt: TGTGCCATCAGTGAGTTTACAGCCTCCTACGAGCAGTACTTC
CDR3aa: CAISEFTASYEQYF
d_gene: -
v_gene: TRBV10-3
j_gene: TRBJ2-7
abundance: -

CDR3nt: TGTGCCAGCAGTTTTGAAGGGGCTCGAGCTTTCTTT
CDR3aa: CASSFEGARAFF
d_gene: -
v_gene: TRBV12-3/TRBV12-4
j_gene: TRBJ1-1
abundance: many

CDR3nt: TGCAGCGTCTCCACTAGCGGCTCCTACAATGAGCAGTTCTTC
CDR3aa: CSVSTSGSYNEQFF
d_gene: TRBD2
v_gene: TRBV29-1
j_gene: TRBJ2-1
abundance: few

CDR3nt: TGTGCCAGCAGCCCCCGCCGCCGGGGAGCCAAAAACATTCAGTACTTC
CDR3aa: CASSPRRRGAKNIQYF
d_gene: -
v_gene: TRBV13
j_gene: TRBJ2-4
abundance: many